These T cell receptor beta chains were read from a single sample in a study of control samples from healthy donors and cancer patients. The repertoire was sequenced with immunoSEQ multiplex PCR; TCRdb's copy has only in-frame clones and lacks some. The sample holds some 2,000 clones, roughly four fifths seen once. The sequenced sample was formalin-fixed, paraffin-embedded tissue. These receptor sequences come from a female donor with lung cancer. Both conserved end residues are part of each CDR3.

j_call v_call cdr3_aa
TRBJ2-5 TRBV4-1 CASSQWQKETQYF
TRBJ2-7 TRBV7-8 CASSFLVRQSYEQYF
TRBJ1-4 TRBV11-2 CASSPGQGSEKLFF
TRBJ2-1 TRBV2 CASSATNGRAPQFF
TRBJ1-2 TRBV14 CASSQGTGGYTF
TRBJ2-7 TRBV27 CASSSDGRGREQYF
TRBJ1-2 TRBV6-5 CASSYFSTAESGGYTF
TRBJ2-7 TRBV29-1 CSVGSDEQYF
TRBJ1-1 TRBV7-9 CASSLAPPGNTEAFF
TRBJ2-5 TRBV5-8 CASSLRGGGETQYF
TRBJ2-3 TRBV3-1/TRBV3-2 CASSQPGVDTQYF
TRBJ2-3 TRBV6-6 CASSRLSTDTQYF
TRBJ1-2 TRBV29-1 CSAQGADYGYTF
TRBJ2-2 TRBV5-1 CASSSEGTAGELFF
TRBJ2-2 TRBV24-1 CATSDSGGVHSGELFF
TRBJ1-1 TRBV7-9 CASSAVGNTEAFF
TRBJ2-1 TRBV4-3 CASSQGTGIYNEQFF
TRBJ2-1 TRBV27 CASSSGRLAGGNEQFF
TRBJ2-1 TRBV27 CASSPKGAVGTWGEQFF
TRBJ1-4 TRBV27 CASSPSEREKLFF
TRBJ2-1 TRBV11-2 CASSWGRSTDRYNEQFF
TRBJ2-1 TRBV5-5 CASSLWGARNEQFF
TRBJ2-7 TRBV9 CASSVDARQLDEQYF
TRBJ1-5 TRBV28 CASSYGDSQSAQHF
TRBJ1-4 TRBV4-1 CASSAGTGLREKLFF
TRBJ2-7 TRBV9 CASSVGSTLPYEQYF
TRBJ1-4 TRBV10-2 CASSESATGGNEKLFF
TRBJ1-4 TRBV7-9 CASSQTMTTIGEKLFF
TRBJ1-1 TRBV9 CASSRQGLMNTEAFF
TRBJ1-6 TRBV7-9 CASGTDYNSPLHF
TRBJ1-3 TRBV3-1/TRBV3-2 CASSQIGPLHARNTIYF
TRBJ2-1 TRBV6-5 CASNGIAGNNEQFF
TRBJ2-2 TRBV6-2/TRBV6-3 CASSPVQETGELFF
TRBJ1-1 TRBV5-4 CASSFGGRETEAFF
TRBJ2-5 TRBV7-2 CASSLVGRGLETQYF
TRBJ2-2 TRBV5-4 CASRVRTSGLLGELFF
TRBJ2-3 TRBV7-9 CASSPTDTQYF
TRBJ1-1 TRBV7-3 CASRGAVNTEAFF
TRBJ1-1 TRBV9 CASSPAPGGGYTEAFF
TRBJ2-3 TRBV7-9 CASSPTGQPDTQYF
TRBJ2-2 TRBV5-1 CASSLGDSANTGELFF
TRBJ2-5 TRBV9 CASSVRGRETQYF
TRBJ2-3 TRBV18 CASSGTTDTQYF
TRBJ2-7 TRBV5-6 CASSAWTGINYEQYF
TRBJ2-5 TRBV3-1/TRBV3-2 CASSFLAGETQYF
TRBJ1-1 TRBV19 CASRSQGAGTEAFF
TRBJ1-2 TRBV29-1 CSVEVGQDLSYTF
TRBJ1-4 TRBV7-8 CASSLIGSRQEKLFF
TRBJ1-4 TRBV28 CASRPTGTEKLFF
TRBJ2-6 TRBV28 CASTGLDSGANVLTF
TRBJ2-1 TRBV2 CASRIGASLKMDEQFF